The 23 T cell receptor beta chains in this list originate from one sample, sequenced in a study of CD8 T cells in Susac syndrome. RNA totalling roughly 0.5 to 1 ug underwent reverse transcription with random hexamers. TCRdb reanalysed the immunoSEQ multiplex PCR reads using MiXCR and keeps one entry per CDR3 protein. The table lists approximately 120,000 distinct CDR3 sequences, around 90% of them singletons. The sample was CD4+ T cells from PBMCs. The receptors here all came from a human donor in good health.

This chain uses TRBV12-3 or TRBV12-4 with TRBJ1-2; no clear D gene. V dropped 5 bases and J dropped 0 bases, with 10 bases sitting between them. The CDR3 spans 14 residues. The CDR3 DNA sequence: TGTGCCAGCAGTCGGCTCGGGGCTAACTATGGCTACACCTTC. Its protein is CASSRLGANYGYTF.

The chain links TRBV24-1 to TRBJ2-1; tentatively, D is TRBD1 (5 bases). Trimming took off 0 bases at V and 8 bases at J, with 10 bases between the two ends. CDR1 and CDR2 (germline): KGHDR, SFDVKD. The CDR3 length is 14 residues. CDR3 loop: CATSDLGQGDEQFF. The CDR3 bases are TGTGCCACCAGTGATTTGGGGCAGGGCGATGAGCAGTTCTTC.

CDR3: CASSLRASGKNLYGYTF. The CDR3 DNA is TGTGCCAGCAGCTTACGTGCGAGTGGAAAGAATCTATATGGCTACACCTTC. The chain carries TRBV7-2 and TRBJ1-2, with D unclear. V gave up 2 bases and J gave up 5 bases, with 21 bases separating them. The length of the CDR3 is 17 residues. CDR1 is SGHTA, CDR2 FQGNSA, per germline.

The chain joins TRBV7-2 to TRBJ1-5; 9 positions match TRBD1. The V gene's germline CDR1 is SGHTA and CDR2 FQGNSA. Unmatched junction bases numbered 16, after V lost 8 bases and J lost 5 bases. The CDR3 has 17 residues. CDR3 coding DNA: TGTGCCAGCGGACCCCCCGGGACAGGGCTTCGGGATCAGCCCCAGCATTTT. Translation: CASGPPGTGLRDQPQHF.

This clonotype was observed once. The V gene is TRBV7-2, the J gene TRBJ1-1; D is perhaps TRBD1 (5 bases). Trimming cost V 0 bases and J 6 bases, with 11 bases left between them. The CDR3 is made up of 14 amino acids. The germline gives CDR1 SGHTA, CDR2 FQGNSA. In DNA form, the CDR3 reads TGTGCCAGCAGCTTAGCATTTCCGACAGCTGAAGCTTTCTTT. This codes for CASSLAFPTAEAFF.

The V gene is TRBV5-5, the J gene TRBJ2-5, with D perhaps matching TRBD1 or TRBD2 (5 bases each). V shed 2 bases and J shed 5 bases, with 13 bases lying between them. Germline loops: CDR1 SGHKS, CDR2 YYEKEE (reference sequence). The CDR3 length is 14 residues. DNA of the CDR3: TGTGCCAGCAGCTTTACGGGGCCGGGGGAGACCCAGTACTTC. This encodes CASSFTGPGETQYF.

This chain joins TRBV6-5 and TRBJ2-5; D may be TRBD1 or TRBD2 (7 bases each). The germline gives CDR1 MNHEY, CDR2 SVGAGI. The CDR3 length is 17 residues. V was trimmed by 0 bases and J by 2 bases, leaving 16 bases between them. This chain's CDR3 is CASSYSGGTEFQETQYF. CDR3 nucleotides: TGTGCCAGCAGTTACTCGGGGGGGACAGAATTTCAAGAGACCCAGTACTTC.

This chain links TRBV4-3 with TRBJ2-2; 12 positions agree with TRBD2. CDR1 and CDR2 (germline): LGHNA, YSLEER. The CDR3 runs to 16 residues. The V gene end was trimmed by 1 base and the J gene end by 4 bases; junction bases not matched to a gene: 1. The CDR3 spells CASSQAGLAGTGELFF. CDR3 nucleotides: TGCGCCAGCAGCCAAGCGGGACTAGCGGGCACCGGGGAGCTGTTTTTT.

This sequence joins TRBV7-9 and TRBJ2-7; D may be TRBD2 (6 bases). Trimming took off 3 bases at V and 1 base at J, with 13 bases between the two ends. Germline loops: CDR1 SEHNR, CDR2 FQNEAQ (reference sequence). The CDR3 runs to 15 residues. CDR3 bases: TGTGCCAGCAGCTTTGCGGGGCTCGCTTCCTACGAGCAGTACTTC. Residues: CASSFAGLASYEQYF.

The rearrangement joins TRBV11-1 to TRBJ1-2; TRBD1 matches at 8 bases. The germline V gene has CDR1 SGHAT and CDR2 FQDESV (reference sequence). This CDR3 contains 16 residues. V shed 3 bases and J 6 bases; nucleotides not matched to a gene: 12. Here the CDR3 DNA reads TGTGCCAGCAGCTTCCCGACAGGGGTCGTCGGTCATGGCTACACCTTC. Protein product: CASSFPTGVVGHGYTF.

CDR3 loop: CASRLPRTGTGVRQPQHF. Here the CDR3 DNA reads TGTGCCAGCAGACTACCGCGTACCGGGACAGGGGTGCGGCAGCCCCAGCATTTT. This chain uses TRBV6-2 or TRBV6-3 with TRBJ1-5, with 10 bases matching TRBD1. The junction had 18 bases not matched to a gene; V was cut back by 6 bases and J by 7 bases. The CDR3 extends over 18 amino acids. Germline CDR1 reads MNHEY; CDR2 reads SVGEGT.

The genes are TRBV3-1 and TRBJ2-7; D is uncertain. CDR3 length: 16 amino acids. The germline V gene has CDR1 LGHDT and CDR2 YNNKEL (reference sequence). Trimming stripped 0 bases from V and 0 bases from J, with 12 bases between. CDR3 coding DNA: TGTGCCAGCAGCCAAGATCTCGGTTTGAGCTCCTACGAGCAGTACTTC. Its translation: CASSQDLGLSSYEQYF.

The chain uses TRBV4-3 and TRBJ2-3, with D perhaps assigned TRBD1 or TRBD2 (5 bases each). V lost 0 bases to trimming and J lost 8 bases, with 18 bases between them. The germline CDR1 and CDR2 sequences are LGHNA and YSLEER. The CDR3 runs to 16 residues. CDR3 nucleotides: TGCGCCAGCAGCCAAGATCTTGGGGGAGTAGGAGGTACGCAGTATTTT. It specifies CASSQDLGGVGGTQYF.

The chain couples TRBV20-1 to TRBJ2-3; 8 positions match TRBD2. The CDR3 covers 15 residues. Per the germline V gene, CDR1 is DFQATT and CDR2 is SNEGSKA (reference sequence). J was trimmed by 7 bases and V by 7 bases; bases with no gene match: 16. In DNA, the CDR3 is TGCAGTGTCGCTCTAAGCGGGAGAAATTCACATACGCAGTATTTT. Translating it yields CSVALSGRNSHTQYF.

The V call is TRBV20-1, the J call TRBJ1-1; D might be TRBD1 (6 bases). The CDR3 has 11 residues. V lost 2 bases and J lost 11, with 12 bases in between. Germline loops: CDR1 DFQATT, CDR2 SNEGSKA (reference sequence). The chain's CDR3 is CSARNTGFAFF. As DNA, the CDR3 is TGCAGTGCTAGAAATACAGGGTTTGCTTTCTTT.

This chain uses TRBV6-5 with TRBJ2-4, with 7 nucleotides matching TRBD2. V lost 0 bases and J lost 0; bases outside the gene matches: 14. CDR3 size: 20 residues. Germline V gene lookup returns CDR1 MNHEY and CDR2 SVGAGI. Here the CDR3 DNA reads TGTGCCAGCAGTTACTCGTCGTCAAAGGGAGGGCGACTAGCCAAAAACATTCAGTACTTC. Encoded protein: CASSYSSSKGGRLAKNIQYF.

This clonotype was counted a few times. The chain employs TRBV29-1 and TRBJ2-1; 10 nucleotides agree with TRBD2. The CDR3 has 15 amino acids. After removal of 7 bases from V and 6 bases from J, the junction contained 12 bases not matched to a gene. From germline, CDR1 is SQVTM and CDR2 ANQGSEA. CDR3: CSDLAGTSDLNEQFF. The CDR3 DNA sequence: TGCAGCGATCTTGCCGGGACTAGCGATCTCAATGAGCAGTTCTTC.

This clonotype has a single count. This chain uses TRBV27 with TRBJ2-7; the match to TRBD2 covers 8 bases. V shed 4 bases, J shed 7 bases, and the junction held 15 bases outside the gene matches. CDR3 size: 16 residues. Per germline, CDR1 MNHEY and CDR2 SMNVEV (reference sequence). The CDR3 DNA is TGTGCCAGCAGTTCTCGCCGCGCCGGGAGGGCCGAGGAGCAGTACTTC. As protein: CASSSRRAGRAEEQYF.

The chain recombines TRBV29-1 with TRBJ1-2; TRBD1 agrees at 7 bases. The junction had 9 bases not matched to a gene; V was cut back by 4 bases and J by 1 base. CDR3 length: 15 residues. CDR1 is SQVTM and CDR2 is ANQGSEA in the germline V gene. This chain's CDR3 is CSVVDRDAYNYGYTF. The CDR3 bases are TGCAGCGTTGTCGACAGGGACGCCTATAACTATGGCTACACCTTC.

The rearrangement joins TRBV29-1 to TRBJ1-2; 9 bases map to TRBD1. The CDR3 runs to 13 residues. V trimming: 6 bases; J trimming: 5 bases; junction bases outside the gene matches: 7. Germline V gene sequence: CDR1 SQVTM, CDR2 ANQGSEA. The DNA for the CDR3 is TGCAGCGTAGCGGGACAGGGCCAGTATGGCTACACCTTC. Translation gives CSVAGQGQYGYTF.

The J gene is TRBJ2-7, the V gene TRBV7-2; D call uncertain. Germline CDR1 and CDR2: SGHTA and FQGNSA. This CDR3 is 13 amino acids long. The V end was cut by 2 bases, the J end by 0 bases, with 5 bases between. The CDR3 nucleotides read TGTGCCAGCAGCTTATACAGCTCCTACGAGCAGTACTTC. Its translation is CASSLYSSYEQYF.

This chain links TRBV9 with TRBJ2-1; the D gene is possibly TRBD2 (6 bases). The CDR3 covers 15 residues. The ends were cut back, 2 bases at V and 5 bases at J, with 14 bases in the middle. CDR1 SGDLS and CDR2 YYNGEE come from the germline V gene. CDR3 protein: CASSVGGSGNNEQFF. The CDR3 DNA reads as TGTGCCAGCAGCGTGGGGGGAAGCGGTAACAATGAGCAGTTCTTC.

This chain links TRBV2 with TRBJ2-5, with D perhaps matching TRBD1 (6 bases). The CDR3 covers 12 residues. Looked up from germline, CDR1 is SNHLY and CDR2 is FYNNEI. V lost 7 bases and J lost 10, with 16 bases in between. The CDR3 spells CASTEGVTDQYF. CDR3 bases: TGTGCCAGCACCGAGGGGGTCACTGACCAGTACTTC.